This entry concerns a single T cell receptor beta chain. Its matching antigen is unknown. Using immunoSEQ multiplex PCR, the repertoire was profiled, and TCRdb retains in-frame clones only, with some absent. The profile shows roughly 34,000 clones, almost 85% of them singletons. These data belong to a study of vaccination effects on CD4 cells after COVID-19. Using viral peptide pools, the ViraFEST assay grew out antigen-specific CD4+ T cells prior to sequencing. Having been cultured for roughly 11 days, the cells underwent CD4+ T cell isolation. Of the BNT162b2 and mRNA-1273 vaccines, participants received two doses of one or the other. Germline CDR1 and CDR2: SGHRS and YFSETQ. Trimming stripped 0 bases from V and 2 bases from J, with 9 bases between. The CDR3 consists of 14 residues.

The sequenced sample was CD4+ T cells from PBMCs cultured with HCoV-NL63 spike peptides, obtained after COVID-19 vaccination. The chain joins TRBV5-1 to TRBJ2-7; unclear D gene. The TCR originated in a human donor who received a COVID-19 vaccine. Some clones in this sample may be carry-over from other donors' samples. Here the CDR3 reads CASSLGIGPYEQYV. The CDR3 DNA reads TGCGCCAGCAGCTTGGGTATAGGGCCCTACGAGCAGTACGTC.